These T cell receptor beta chains were read from a single sample in a study of OX40 agonist ivuxolimab in advanced cancers. Produced via immunoSEQ multiplex PCR; TCRdb's table is partial and in-frame only. The sample consists of around 72,000 clones, around 86% of them appearing once. The source was CD4+ or CD8+ T cells sorted from blood, collected in a trial of the OX40 agonist ivuxolimab. Every receptor here comes from an adult with an advanced solid tumor such as melanoma, head and neck, liver or kidney cancer. The CDR3 runs from the conserved cysteine through the conserved F or W. Fields, in order: CDR3 length, clone size, V gene, D gene, J gene, CDR3 DNA, CDR3 protein. D genes are given only for firm matches. For some rows the clone size is stated as once, few or many, or as a class when expanded; others skip it.

14,once,TRBV5-1,.,TRBJ2-1,TGCGCCAGCAGCTTAGTTAGGGGTCGTAATGAGCAGTTCTTC,CASSLVRGRNEQFF
12,.,TRBV10-1,.,TRBJ1-6,TGCGCCAGCAGTGAATTGAAGTCACCCCTCCACTTT,CASSELKSPLHF
16,.,TRBV19,.,TRBJ1-2,TGTGCCAGTAGTATAGAGACAACGGGTGCTAACTATGGCTACACCTTC,CASSIETTGANYGYTF
13,.,TRBV4-1,.,TRBJ2-6,TGCGCCAGCAGCCTATCTGGGGCCAACGTCCTGACTTTC,CASSLSGANVLTF
15,.,TRBV7-3,TRBD2,TRBJ2-7,TGTGCCAGCAGCTTACGCCCGGGAGGCTCCTACGAGCAGTACTTC,CASSLRPGGSYEQYF
15,.,TRBV5-1,TRBD2,TRBJ2-1,TGCGCCAGCAGCTCAACTAGCGGGAAATTCGATGAGCAGTTCTTC,CASSSTSGKFDEQFF
16,.,TRBV7-2,TRBD2,TRBJ2-7,TGTGCCAGCAGCTCCGGGACTAGCGGGAGGGGAAGGGAGCAGTACTTC,CASSSGTSGRGREQYF
14,.,TRBV16,.,TRBJ2-7,TGTGCCAGCAGCCCTAACAGGCCCTCCTACGAGCAGTACTTC,CASSPNRPSYEQYF
16,.,TRBV7-3,TRBD2,TRBJ2-3,TGTGCCAGCAGCTCCCTTTTTAGCGGGGACACAGATACGCAGTATTTT,CASSSLFSGDTDTQYF
11,.,TRBV20-1,.,TRBJ2-5,TGCAGTGCTAGAGGACAAGAGACCCAGTACTTC,CSARGQETQYF
13,few,TRBV6-1,.,TRBJ1-1,TGTGCCAGCACCTTTACGGGGAACACTGAAGCTTTCTTT,CASTFTGNTEAFF
15,.,TRBV4-1,.,TRBJ1-3,TGCGCCAGCAGCCAAGATCAACGGACTGGAAACACCATATATTTT,CASSQDQRTGNTIYF
14,.,TRBV6-5,TRBD1,TRBJ2-7,TGTGCCAGCAGTTACAGACAGGGAAATATCGAGCAGTACTTC,CASSYRQGNIEQYF
10,.,TRBV28,.,TRBJ1-2,TGTGCCGCAGGGTACGATGGCTACACCTTC,CAAGYDGYTF
15,.,TRBV6-1,.,TRBJ1-3,TGTGCCAGCTGCAGAGGACACAACTCTGGAAACACCATATATTTT,CASCRGHNSGNTIYF
14,.,TRBV18,.,TRBJ1-5,TGTGCCAGCTCACCCGGGACAACTAATCAGCCCCAGCATTTT,CASSPGTTNQPQHF
15,few,TRBV7-2,.,TRBJ1-6,TGTGCCAGCAGCTTAGTGGCAGGTCAAGGGCTGCCCCTCCACTTT,CASSLVAGQGLPLHF
13,.,TRBV2,TRBD2,TRBJ2-1,TGTGCCAGCGAGCGGGAGAGCTACAATGAGCAGTTCTTC,CASERESYNEQFF
15,once,TRBV28,TRBD1,TRBJ1-4,TGTGCCAGCAGTTTACCGACAGGGGTTAGTGAAAAACTGTTTTTT,CASSLPTGVSEKLFF
14,once,TRBV7-2,.,TRBJ2-4,TGTGCCAGCAGCTTATCCCGATCGAAAAACATTCAGTACTTC,CASSLSRSKNIQYF